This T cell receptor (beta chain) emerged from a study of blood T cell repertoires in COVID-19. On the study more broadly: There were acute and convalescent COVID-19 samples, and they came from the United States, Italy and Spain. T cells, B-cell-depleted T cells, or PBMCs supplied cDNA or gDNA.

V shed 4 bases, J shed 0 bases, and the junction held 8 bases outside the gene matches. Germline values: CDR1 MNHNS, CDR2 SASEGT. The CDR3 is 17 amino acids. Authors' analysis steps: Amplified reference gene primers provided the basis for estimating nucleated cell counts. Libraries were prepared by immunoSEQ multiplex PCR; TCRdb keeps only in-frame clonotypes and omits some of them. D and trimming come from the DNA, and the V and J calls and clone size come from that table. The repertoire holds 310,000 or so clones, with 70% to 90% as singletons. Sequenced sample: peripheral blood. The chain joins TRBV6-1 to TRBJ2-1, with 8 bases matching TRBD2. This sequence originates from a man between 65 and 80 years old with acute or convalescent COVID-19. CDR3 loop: CASSGISGVSSYNEQFF. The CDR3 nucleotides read TGTGCCAGCAGTGGGATTAGCGGGGTGAGCTCCTACAATGAGCAGTTCTTC.